This T cell receptor (beta chain) was documented in a study of T-cell reconstitution after alpha-beta-depleted transplantation in children. V dropped 4 bases and J dropped 8 bases, with 14 bases sitting between them. CDR1 SGHTA and CDR2 FQGNSA come from the germline V gene. The CDR3 covers 13 residues. Unique molecular identifiers featured in how the TCRbeta library was prepared. Each CDR3 protein gets one entry after TCRdb re-called the PCR reads with MiXCR. Here the sample spans about 160,000 distinct CDR3 sequences, 11% being singletons. This clonotype was picked up many times. Antigen specificity is unknown. Points from the study as a whole: One year post-transplant, T-cell counts and diversity were largely derived from T cells produced anew. In patients about two months after transplant, alpha-beta T cells reportedly arose from several hundred expanded graft clones.

This material consisted of PBMCs, taken before TCRalphabeta/CD19-depleted stem cell transplant. This sequence originates from a boy aged 2 to 9 with acute myeloid leukemia, due to receive a stem cell transplant. The chain couples TRBV7-2 to TRBJ1-2, with D uncertain. In DNA form, the CDR3 reads TGTGCCAGCAGCTCCCGGGATTATGGGGGCTACACCTTC. Translation: CASSSRDYGGYTF.